The rows below give T cell receptor beta chains drawn from one sample of a study of blood T cell repertoires in COVID-19. This table comes from immunoSEQ multiplex PCR, and its TCRdb copy is limited to in-frame clones, with some not included. Seen here are 65,000 or so clones, 75% to 90% observed once, and the top ten hold more than 12%. Sequencing was carried out using peripheral blood. These TCRs come from a man aged 80 or over with acute or convalescent COVID-19. Both conserved end residues are part of each CDR3. Each record gives: D gene, V gene, J gene, clone size, CDR3 DNA, CDR3 protein. A D gene is named only where the DNA matches it firmly. Only part of the rows carry a size: once, few, many, or a class if the clone is expanded.

D gene: -; V gene: TRBV28; J gene: TRBJ1-4; clone size: -; CDR3 DNA: TGTGCCAGCAGTTTATTTGGGGGGAAACTGTTTTTT; CDR3 protein: CASSLFGGKLFF
D gene: -; V gene: TRBV18; J gene: TRBJ2-2; clone size: -; CDR3 DNA: TGTGCCAGCTCACCCCAGCAGACTACCGGGGAGCTGTTTTTT; CDR3 protein: CASSPQQTTGELFF
D gene: TRBD2; V gene: TRBV5-1; J gene: TRBJ2-1; clone size: -; CDR3 DNA: TGCGCCAGCAGCTTGGTCGGGACTAGCGGGGTTTACAATGAGCAGTTCTTC; CDR3 protein: CASSLVGTSGVYNEQFF
D gene: -; V gene: TRBV12-5; J gene: TRBJ1-1; clone size: once; CDR3 DNA: TGTGCTAGTGGTAACAGTACGATGAACACTGAAGCTTTCTTT; CDR3 protein: CASGNSTMNTEAFF
D gene: TRBD1; V gene: TRBV5-1; J gene: TRBJ1-3; clone size: -; CDR3 DNA: TGCGCCAGCAGGACGGGACAGGGTGGTGGAAACACCATATATTTT; CDR3 protein: CASRTGQGGGNTIYF
D gene: -; V gene: TRBV24-1; J gene: TRBJ1-5; clone size: -; CDR3 DNA: TGTGCCACCATTAACGCGGGGGGCGCGTGTGGGAGCAATCAGCCCCAGCATTTT; CDR3 protein: CATINAGGACGSNQPQHF
D gene: -; V gene: TRBV4-1; J gene: TRBJ2-3; clone size: -; CDR3 DNA: TGCGCCAGCAGCCAAGATGGGGGCTCTTTGCCAGATACGCAGTATTTT; CDR3 protein: CASSQDGGSLPDTQYF
D gene: TRBD1; V gene: TRBV19; J gene: TRBJ1-5; clone size: once; CDR3 DNA: TGTGCCAGTAGTACCCGACAGGGGGCTCAGGGCAATCAGCCCCAGCATTTT; CDR3 protein: CASSTRQGAQGNQPQHF
D gene: TRBD1; V gene: TRBV29-1; J gene: TRBJ1-2; clone size: -; CDR3 DNA: TGCAGCGTCCAAGGGACAGGGATTGGCTACACCTTC; CDR3 protein: CSVQGTGIGYTF
D gene: TRBD2; V gene: TRBV5-6; J gene: TRBJ2-3; clone size: once; CDR3 DNA: TGTGCCAGCAGCTTCCGGCTAGCGGGGGGGCCCCCAGATACGCAGTATTTT; CDR3 protein: CASSFRLAGGPPDTQYF
D gene: TRBD1; V gene: TRBV6-1; J gene: TRBJ2-1; clone size: -; CDR3 DNA: TGTGCCAGCAGTGATTTTGGGACAGGGGGCCCTTTAGAGCAGTTCTTC; CDR3 protein: CASSDFGTGGPLEQFF
D gene: TRBD2; V gene: TRBV5-6; J gene: TRBJ2-5; clone size: -; CDR3 DNA: TGTGCCAGCAGCTTATGGGGACTAGAGAACCAAGAGACCCAGTACTTC; CDR3 protein: CASSLWGLENQETQYF
D gene: -; V gene: TRBV13; J gene: TRBJ1-5; clone size: -; CDR3 DNA: TGTGCCAGCAGCTCACAGGGTTCAAATCAGCCCCAGCATTTT; CDR3 protein: CASSSQGSNQPQHF
D gene: -; V gene: TRBV15; J gene: TRBJ1-5; clone size: once; CDR3 DNA: TGTGCCACCAGCAGAGTTTCAGGGATGGGCAATCAGCCCCAGCATTTT; CDR3 protein: CATSRVSGMGNQPQHF
D gene: -; V gene: TRBV5-4; J gene: TRBJ1-1; clone size: -; CDR3 DNA: TGTGCCAGCAGCCCGAGCTCGACAAGCACTGAAGCTTTCTTT; CDR3 protein: CASSPSSTSTEAFF
D gene: -; V gene: TRBV18; J gene: TRBJ2-3; clone size: -; CDR3 DNA: TGTGCCAGCTCACCCGACAGAACTAGCACAGATACGCAGTATTTT; CDR3 protein: CASSPDRTSTDTQYF
D gene: TRBD1; V gene: TRBV6-5; J gene: TRBJ1-2; clone size: -; CDR3 DNA: TGTGCCCTCCGACAGGGCGTTGGCTATGGCTACACCTTC; CDR3 protein: CALRQGVGYGYTF
D gene: TRBD1; V gene: TRBV24-1; J gene: TRBJ2-2; clone size: once; CDR3 DNA: TGTGCCACCAGTGAAGGACAGGGGGCGATTGTATCCGGGGAGCTGTTTTTT; CDR3 protein: CATSEGQGAIVSGELFF
D gene: -; V gene: TRBV10-3; J gene: TRBJ1-2; clone size: -; CDR3 DNA: TGTGCCATCAGTGAGTCCCAGGGCGGAGAGGGCTACACCTTC; CDR3 protein: CAISESQGGEGYTF
D gene: TRBD1; V gene: TRBV4-1; J gene: TRBJ1-4; clone size: -; CDR3 DNA: TGCGCCAGCAGCCGTACAGGGGTAGGAAATGAAAAACTGTTTTTT; CDR3 protein: CASSRTGVGNEKLFF
D gene: -; V gene: TRBV30; J gene: TRBJ2-1; clone size: once; CDR3 DNA: TGTGCCTGGAGTGTGGGGAGAGCAGGAGAGCAGTTCTTC; CDR3 protein: CAWSVGRAGEQFF
D gene: -; V gene: TRBV7-3; J gene: TRBJ1-1; clone size: -; CDR3 DNA: TGTGCCAGCAGCTCAGGACTCCCGAACACTGAAGCTTTCTTT; CDR3 protein: CASSSGLPNTEAFF
D gene: -; V gene: TRBV7-6; J gene: TRBJ1-3; clone size: -; CDR3 DNA: TGTGCCAGCAGCTTCGCCCCCACGGGATCACAAAACACCATATATTTT; CDR3 protein: CASSFAPTGSQNTIYF
D gene: TRBD1; V gene: TRBV7-6; J gene: TRBJ1-4; clone size: -; CDR3 DNA: TGTGCCAGCAGCTTAGTAGGGACAGGGAGAACTAATGAAAAACTGTTTTTT; CDR3 protein: CASSLVGTGRTNEKLFF
D gene: TRBD1; V gene: TRBV5-1; J gene: TRBJ1-1; clone size: -; CDR3 DNA: TGCGCCAGCAGCTTAGGGACAGGGGTAACTGAAGCTTTCTTT; CDR3 protein: CASSLGTGVTEAFF
D gene: -; V gene: TRBV19; J gene: TRBJ2-1; clone size: -; CDR3 DNA: TGTGCCAGTAGTAAGGACAGCTTAAATGAGCAGTTCTTC; CDR3 protein: CASSKDSLNEQFF
D gene: TRBD1; V gene: TRBV11-2; J gene: TRBJ1-2; clone size: once; CDR3 DNA: TGTGCCAGCAGCTACAAGACGTTTGACAGGGCCAGTAACTATGGCTACACCTTC; CDR3 protein: CASSYKTFDRASNYGYTF
D gene: -; V gene: TRBV18; J gene: TRBJ2-2; clone size: -; CDR3 DNA: TGTGCCAGCTCATCCACGGACATGAACACCGGGGAGCTGTTTTTT; CDR3 protein: CASSSTDMNTGELFF
D gene: -; V gene: TRBV9; J gene: TRBJ1-1; clone size: -; CDR3 DNA: TGTGCCAGCAGCGCAAACCGGGGGTACACTGAAGCTTTCTTT; CDR3 protein: CASSANRGYTEAFF
D gene: -; V gene: TRBV3-1/TRBV3-2; J gene: TRBJ1-5; clone size: -; CDR3 DNA: TGTGCCAGCAGCCGACAGAACAGCAATCAGCCCCAGCATTTT; CDR3 protein: CASSRQNSNQPQHF
D gene: -; V gene: TRBV30; J gene: TRBJ1-2; clone size: -; CDR3 DNA: TGTGCCTGGACGCCGATCGCTGGCGGCTACACCTTC; CDR3 protein: CAWTPIAGGYTF
D gene: -; V gene: TRBV18; J gene: TRBJ1-2; clone size: -; CDR3 DNA: TGTGCCAGCTCACCTGACAGCCTCTTGGTAGAAACCTTC; CDR3 protein: CASSPDSLLVETF